Listed below are T cell receptor beta chains from one sample, sequenced in a study of shared clonotypes between healthy human individuals. Here immunoSEQ multiplex PCR was the method, and the copy in TCRdb shows in-frame clones only, minus some. The sample yields about 1.5 million clones, roughly 98% seen once. The sequencing input was naive CD4+ T cells sorted from blood. The receptors were sampled from a man between 25 and 39 years old in good health. Each CDR3 is given with its conserved first and last residue. A D gene is named only where the DNA matches it firmly. Not all rows give a size; the values are once, few, many and, for expanded clones, a class.

CDR3nt	CDR3aa	v_gene	j_gene	d_gene	abundance
TGTGCCATCAGACCTAATCAGGTCAATGAGCAGTTCTTC	CAIRPNQVNEQFF	TRBV10-3	TRBJ2-1	-	-
TGTGCCAGCAGCCTCCAGGCATCTCGAGGCTACACCTTC	CASSLQASRGYTF	TRBV6-5	TRBJ1-2	-	-
TGTGCCTGGAGTTTTGCTAGCGCGAATACGCAGTATTTT	CAWSFASANTQYF	TRBV30	TRBJ2-3	-	-
TGCGCCAGCAGCTTGACGGGACAGGCCAATCAGCCCCAGCATTTT	CASSLTGQANQPQHF	TRBV5-1	TRBJ1-5	TRBD1	-
TGTGCCAGCAGCTCCGGGACTAGAATCCCCGGGGAGCTGTTTTTT	CASSSGTRIPGELFF	TRBV7-9	TRBJ2-2	TRBD2	-
TGCAGTGCTGGGGGGGGTCAGCCCCAGCATTTT	CSAGGGQPQHF	TRBV20-1	TRBJ1-5	-	few
TGCAGCGTTGGTGCCACCTCTAGCACAGATACGCAGTATTTT	CSVGATSSTDTQYF	TRBV29-1	TRBJ2-3	-	-
TGTGCCAGCAGCCTATGGACAGGGCGCGGCGAGCAGTACTTC	CASSLWTGRGEQYF	TRBV7-9	TRBJ2-7	TRBD1	-
TGCGCCAGCAGCTTGCATCTGACCTCTAGCGGGAGAGAAGAGACCCAGTACTTC	CASSLHLTSSGREETQYF	TRBV5-1	TRBJ2-5	TRBD2	-
TGTGCCAGCAGCTACCAATACGAGCAGTACTTC	CASSYQYEQYF	TRBV7-9	TRBJ2-7	-	-
TGTGCCAGCCGTGACGTAGCAGATACGCAGTATTTT	CASRDVADTQYF	TRBV6-5	TRBJ2-3	-	-
TGTGCCAGCAGTTACGGAGCGGGAGGGGGCGAGCAGTACTTC	CASSYGAGGGEQYF	TRBV6-5	TRBJ2-7	TRBD2	-
TGTGCCAGCAGTGCGCCGACTAGGAGCTCCTACAATGAGCAGTTCTTC	CASSAPTRSSYNEQFF	TRBV27	TRBJ2-1	-	-
TGTGCCAGCAGTTACTCAGGGGCAGATAATGAAAAACTGTTTTTT	CASSYSGADNEKLFF	TRBV6-5	TRBJ1-4	-	once
TGTGCCTGGACAGCAGGACAGGGCTCCTACAATGAGCAGTTCTTC	CAWTAGQGSYNEQFF	TRBV30	TRBJ2-1	TRBD1	-
TGTGCCAGCAGCTCATCGGTTGCCTACGAGCAGTACTTC	CASSSSVAYEQYF	TRBV7-2	TRBJ2-7	-	once
TGCGCCAGCTCCCGTGGTAATTTTGATGAAAAACTGTTTTTT	CASSRGNFDEKLFF	TRBV5-1	TRBJ1-4	-	-
TGTGCCAGCAGGTTAGGGACAGAATCTTTT	CASRLGTESF	TRBV27	TRBJ1-4	TRBD1	-
TGTGCCAGCTCACCTGACAGGGATGGGACCCAGTACTTC	CASSPDRDGTQYF	TRBV18	TRBJ2-5	TRBD1	-
TGTGCCAGCAGTTACGTGTCTGAGCGTCAGCCCCAGCATTTT	CASSYVSERQPQHF	TRBV6-5	TRBJ1-5	-	-
TGTGCCAGCTCACCACCCTCACGACTAGCGGGAGGGAACGAGCAGTACTTC	CASSPPSRLAGGNEQYF	TRBV18	TRBJ2-7	TRBD2	-
TGTGCCAGCAGCGCGAGAGGGGCAGGGGGGCTCTCCTACAATGAGCAGTTCTTC	CASSARGAGGLSYNEQFF	TRBV7-2	TRBJ2-1	-	-
TGTGCCAGCAGCTTCGGGTCGAACACTGAAGCTTTCTTT	CASSFGSNTEAFF	TRBV11-2	TRBJ1-1	-	-
TGTGCCAGCAGCTTGCCAGGGTCCTACAATGAGCAGTTCTTC	CASSLPGSYNEQFF	TRBV5-4	TRBJ2-1	-	-
TGTGCCAGCAGCAGAGGGGGTATCGCGAACACCGGGGAGCTGTTTTTT	CASSRGGIANTGELFF	TRBV25-1	TRBJ2-2	-	once
TGTGCCAGCAGTTACCGTGGCTTCGCGCATCAGCCCCAGCATTTT	CASSYRGFAHQPQHF	TRBV6-5	TRBJ1-5	-	-
TGTGCCAGCAGCTTAGGTCAGTTAACCTACGAGCAGTACTTC	CASSLGQLTYEQYF	TRBV5-6	TRBJ2-7	-	once
TGCGCCAGCAGGCTGGCAGGGACGAACACTGAAGCTTTCTTT	CASRLAGTNTEAFF	TRBV5-1	TRBJ1-1	-	-
TGCGCCAGCAGCTCGCAGGGGGGAAACTACGAGCAGTACTTC	CASSSQGGNYEQYF	TRBV5-1	TRBJ2-7	-	-
TGCAGCGTTTCCAGGAAACTCTCCTACGAGCAGTACTTC	CSVSRKLSYEQYF	TRBV29-1	TRBJ2-7	-	once
TGTGCCAGCAGCTATACAGGGGACTATGGCTACACCTTC	CASSYTGDYGYTF	TRBV6-5	TRBJ1-2	TRBD1	-
TGTGCCAGCAGCTTAGGGGGACACTACGAGCAGTACTTC	CASSLGGHYEQYF	TRBV7-2	TRBJ2-7	-	-
TGTGCCAGCAGCTTGGTCGGAGAAGATACGCAGTATTTT	CASSLVGEDTQYF	TRBV5-4	TRBJ2-3	-	-
TGTGCCAGCAGCTCCCCGTCGGGCACTGAAGCTTTCTTT	CASSSPSGTEAFF	TRBV5-5	TRBJ1-1	-	-
TGCGCCAGCAGCTGGGGACTAGCGGGAGGGCCCAAGGAGCAGTTCTTC	CASSWGLAGGPKEQFF	TRBV5-1	TRBJ2-1	TRBD2	-
TGTGCCAGCAGTACACACTTGGACAGGGGAAAAGGCGAGCAGTACTTC	CASSTHLDRGKGEQYF	TRBV25-1	TRBJ2-7	TRBD1	-
TGTGCCAGCTCACCATTAGCGGGAGCGAGCACAGATACGCAGTATTTT	CASSPLAGASTDTQYF	TRBV18	TRBJ2-3	TRBD2	-
TGTGCCAGCTCGCCGGAGACAGCCCTGTTGGAAAAACTGTTTTTT	CASSPETALLEKLFF	TRBV18	TRBJ1-4	-	once
TGTGCCAGCTCACCATTCATCACGGGACTAGCGGGAGAGGGGGGCTACAATGAGCAGTTCTTC	CASSPFITGLAGEGGYNEQFF	TRBV18	TRBJ2-1	TRBD2	-
TGTGCCAGCAGCTTAGCGGGAGGGCCCGGAGATACGCAGTATTTT	CASSLAGGPGDTQYF	TRBV7-2	TRBJ2-3	TRBD2	-
TGTGCCAGCTCACCACCGGGCGCGGGAGAAATCAATGAGCAGTTCTTC	CASSPPGAGEINEQFF	TRBV18	TRBJ2-1	TRBD2	-
TGTGCCAGCAACCTAGTTTTGGGGAATGAGCAGTTCTTC	CASNLVLGNEQFF	TRBV2	TRBJ2-1	-	-
TGTGCCAGCAGCTCCAATTTCCGGTTGATAGAGACCCAGTACTTC	CASSSNFRLIETQYF	TRBV11-1	TRBJ2-5	-	-
TGTGCCAGCAGCCAAGAGAGGGGTTTGTCGTACGAGCAGTACTTC	CASSQERGLSYEQYF	TRBV14	TRBJ2-7	-	-
TGCGCCAGCAGCACCGGACTAGCGGGGCGTCAGAATGAGCAGTTCTTC	CASSTGLAGRQNEQFF	TRBV5-1	TRBJ2-1	TRBD2	-
TGTGCCAGCTCACCACGGGTAGGGTACACTGAAGCTTTCTTT	CASSPRVGYTEAFF	TRBV18	TRBJ1-1	-	-
TGTGCCAGCAGTGTTTTAGCGGGATCCACAGATACGCAGTATTTT	CASSVLAGSTDTQYF	TRBV27	TRBJ2-3	TRBD2	-
TGTGCCAGCTCACCACCGGAACAGGGGGCGAGTAATGAGCAGTTCTTC	CASSPPEQGASNEQFF	TRBV18	TRBJ2-1	TRBD1	-
TGTGCCAGCTCACTACCAGGGACCCTTTTCCAAGAGACCCAGTACTTC	CASSLPGTLFQETQYF	TRBV18	TRBJ2-5	-	-
TGTGCCAGCAGTAGGACCGGGGGGGATCAGCCCCAGCATTTT	CASSRTGGDQPQHF	TRBV27	TRBJ1-5	-	-